These 2 T cell receptor beta chains originate from one sample sequenced in a study of OX40 agonist ivuxolimab in advanced cancers. The data were produced by immunoSEQ multiplex PCR, yet TCRdb's version contains in-frame clones alone and is incomplete. This table has around 56,000 clones, around 83% appearing once. Sequences were derived from CD4+ or CD8+ T cells sorted from blood, sampled in a trial of the OX40 agonist ivuxolimab. The receptors derive from an adult with an advanced solid tumor such as melanoma, head and neck, liver or kidney cancer.

J is TRBJ1-5 and V is TRBV6-6; tentatively, D is TRBD1 (5 bases). The CDR3 consists of 12 residues. Germline CDR1 MNHNY, CDR2 SVGAGI (reference sequence). V was trimmed by 6 bases and J by 6 bases, leaving 9 bases between them. CDR3 in amino acids: CASSPRGQPQHF. CDR3 DNA: TGTGCCAGCAGCCCAAGGGGTCAGCCCCAGCATTTT.

The rearrangement links TRBV5-6 to TRBJ2-3; 12 nucleotides match TRBD2. CDR3 length: 17 amino acids. From germline, CDR1 is SGHDT and CDR2 YYEEEE. V lost 4 bases, J lost 3 bases, and 9 bases stayed unmatched. The CDR3 is CASSMTSGSGPTDTQYF. In nucleotides, the CDR3 is TGTGCCAGCAGCATGACTAGCGGGAGCGGACCGACAGATACGCAGTATTTT.